Following are 25 T cell receptor beta chains from one sample sequenced in a study of shared clonotypes between healthy human individuals. Profiling relied on immunoSEQ multiplex PCR, and the TCRdb table lists in-frame clones only, not all of them. The sample lists roughly 1,600,000 clones; less than 99% were seen once. The sequenced sample consisted of naive CD4+ T cells sorted from blood. Specified subset: CD45RA+ positively selected. The receptor set was obtained from a man younger than 40 in good health.

For this clone: The junction departs from the called germline gene at one end, perhaps through a read error. The chain employs TRBV28 and TRBJ2-7, with TRBD2 matching over 8 bases. There are 11 residues in the CDR3. Looked up from germline, CDR1 is MDHEN and CDR2 is SYDVKM. The CDR3 DNA reads TGTGCCAGCACCTCGGGGCTAGCGGGCGTGTTC. This sequence encodes CASTSGLAGVF.

The J gene is TRBJ2-1, the V gene TRBV15; TRBD1 matches 9 bases. Germline CDR1 reads LNHNV; CDR2 reads YYDKDF (reference sequence). With 2 bases clipped from V and 5 bases from J, the junction kept 7 bases outside the gene matches. There are 16 residues in the CDR3. This CDR3 reads CATSRTTGGKDNEQFF. Here the CDR3 DNA reads TGTGCCACCAGCAGAACCACAGGGGGCAAAGACAATGAGCAGTTCTTC.

The V gene is TRBV5-1, the J gene TRBJ1-4; TRBD1 agrees at 7 bases. V gave up 3 bases and J gave up 9 bases; unmatched junction bases: 14. The CDR3 contains 16 residues. CDR1 SGHRS and CDR2 YFSETQ come from the germline V gene. CDR3 sequence (DNA): TGCGCCAGCAGCTCGGTAGCGGGACAGCTAGGGAAAAAACTGTTTTTT. It yields the protein CASSSVAGQLGKKLFF.

This chain uses TRBV5-1 with TRBJ2-5; 9 bases agree with TRBD2. V lost 1 base and J lost 4; bases outside the gene matches: 5. Germline V gene sequence: CDR1 SGHRS, CDR2 YFSETQ. This CDR3 has 15 residues. The chain's CDR3 is CASSLNPSGTETQYF. CDR3 DNA sequence: TGCGCCAGCAGCTTGAATCCTAGCGGGACAGAGACCCAGTACTTC. The variable domain in full, with the rest retrieved from reference TRBV5-1 and TRBJ2-5, is KAGVTQTPRYLIKTRGQQVTLSCSPISGHRSVSWYQQTPGQGLQFLFEYFSETQRNKGNFPGRFSGRQFSNSRSEMNVSTLELGDSALYLCASSLNPSGTETQYFGPGTRLLVL.

A word on this clone: This sample also contains other DNA sequences that code for the same CDR3. This rearrangement joins TRBV4-3 to TRBJ1-1, with no clear D. The CDR3 runs to 14 residues. Germline V gives CDR1 LGHNA, CDR2 YSLEER. With 1 base removed from V and 1 base from J, the gap between germline ends came to 7 bases. CDR3 nucleotide sequence: TGCGCCAGCAGCCAAGGACTACGGAACACTGAAGCTTTCTTT. This codes for CASSQGLRNTEAFF.

V usage is TRBV7-3 and J usage is TRBJ2-1, with D perhaps given as TRBD1 or TRBD2 (6 bases each). Trimming cost V 3 bases and J 4 bases, with 13 bases left between them. From germline, CDR1 is SGHTA and CDR2 FQGTGA. CDR3 size: 15 residues. The DNA for the CDR3 is TGTGCCAGCAGCTTCGGGGGCGTCCCATACAATGAGCAGTTCTTC. Protein sequence: CASSFGGVPYNEQFF. The whole variable domain, filled in from reference TRBV7-3 and TRBJ2-1, reads GAGVSQTPSNKVTEKGKYVELRCDPISGHTALYWYRQSLGQGPEFLIYFQGTGAADDSGLPNDRFFAVRPEGSVSTLKIQRTERGDSAVYLCASSFGGVPYNEQFFGPGTRLTVL.

J is TRBJ1-5 and V is TRBV2; D remains unclear. V was pared by 0 bases and J by 7 bases, with 10 bases between. This CDR3 is built from 14 residues. Per germline, CDR1 SNHLY and CDR2 FYNNEI. CDR3 loop: CASSEASPRQPQHF. The CDR3 DNA is TGTGCCAGCAGTGAAGCTTCCCCCCGACAGCCCCAGCATTTT.

J is TRBJ2-2 and V is TRBV19, with unresolved D. V was cut by 3 bases and J by 1 base, with 6 bases left in between. CDR1 LNHDA and CDR2 SQIVND come from the germline V gene (reference sequence). This CDR3 contains 14 residues. The CDR3 sequence is CASSMQRNTGELFF. CDR3 coding DNA: TGTGCCAGTAGTATGCAAAGGAACACCGGGGAGCTGTTTTTT.

The genes are TRBV7-9 and TRBJ1-1; no reliable D call. Germline V gene lookup returns CDR1 SEHNR and CDR2 FQNEAQ (reference sequence). Trimming left V 8 bases short and J 1 base short, with 5 bases between. This CDR3 comprises 11 residues. The CDR3 DNA reads TGTGCCAGCGTGGGGAACACTGAAGCTTTCTTT. Its translation: CASVGNTEAFF.

Concerning this clone itself: The same CDR3 also results from other DNA sequences found in this sample. The genes are TRBV28 and TRBJ2-7; tentative D call: TRBD1 (6 bases). Trimming shortened V by 2 bases and J by 7 bases, and 9 bases separated the two germline ends. Per the germline V gene, CDR1 is MDHEN and CDR2 is SYDVKM. The CDR3 runs 12 residues. This CDR3 is CASSLPGQEQYF. The CDR3 DNA reads TGTGCCAGCAGTTTACCCGGACAGGAGCAGTACTTC.

This chain uses TRBV18 with TRBJ2-3; D unclear. Germline V CDR1 and CDR2: KGHSH, LQKENI. V lost 10 bases and J 4 bases, leaving 9 bases between the germline ends. CDR3 size: 11 residues. The CDR3 bases are TGTGCCACCTCGAGTTCAGATACGCAGTATTTT. This encodes CATSSSDTQYF.

The chain combines TRBV28 with TRBJ2-7, with D possibly TRBD2 on 5 matching bases. CDR1 is MDHEN and CDR2 is SYDVKM in the germline V gene. The V end lost 3 bases, the J end lost 0 bases, and 15 bases lay between the germline ends. There are 16 residues in the CDR3. The CDR3 DNA sequence: TGTGCCAGCAGTTTCTGGAGGAAGGCTATCTCCTACGAGCAGTACTTC. Translating it yields CASSFWRKAISYEQYF. Full variable domain (remainder filled in from reference TRBV28 and TRBJ2-7): DVKVTQSSRYLVKRTGEKVFLECVQDMDHENMFWYRQDPGLGLRLIYFSYDVKMKEKGDIPEGYSVSREKKERFSLILESASTNQTSMYLCASSFWRKAISYEQYFGPGTRLTVT.

The chain recombines TRBV19 with TRBJ2-1; D call uncertain. Per germline, CDR1 LNHDA and CDR2 SQIVND (reference sequence). CDR3 length: 18 amino acids. V was trimmed by 5 bases and J by 0 bases, leaving 20 bases between them. CDR3 sequence (DNA): TGTGCCAGTAGTTCCCGAGGCGGCCTCTCTAGCTCCTACAATGAGCAGTTCTTC. Residues: CASSSRGGLSSSYNEQFF.

This chain joins TRBV6-5 and TRBJ2-5; 9 nucleotides line up with TRBD1. V lost 5 bases and J lost 5; bases outside the gene matches: 9. CDR1 and CDR2 from the germline V gene are MNHEY and SVGAGI. This CDR3 is 15 amino acids long. CDR3 DNA: TGTGCCAGCAGTCCAAGACAGGGGGGGTGGGAGACCCAGTACTTC. Translating it yields CASSPRQGGWETQYF.

The V and J genes are TRBV7-3 and TRBJ2-1; D is uncertain. Germline lookup yields CDR1 SGHTA and CDR2 FQGTGA. The CDR3 sequence is 11 residues long. The V and J ends lost 1 base and 9 bases respectively, with 4 bases between them. The chain's CDR3 is CASSLMGEQFF. The CDR3 nucleotides read TGTGCCAGCAGCTTAATGGGTGAGCAGTTCTTC.

The chain joins TRBV28 to TRBJ2-5; D is undetermined. CDR3 length equals 14 residues. Trimming cost V 3 bases and J 7 bases, with 15 bases left between them. Germline V gene lookup returns CDR1 MDHEN and CDR2 SYDVKM. The CDR3 reads CASSFLAPGGTQYF. In nucleotides, the CDR3 is TGTGCCAGCAGTTTTTTGGCCCCGGGTGGGACCCAGTACTTC.

As regards this clone: Within the sample, other DNA sequences also encode this same CDR3. V and J are TRBV18 and TRBJ2-1, with D possibly being TRBD1 (5 bases). Germline lookup yields CDR1 KGHSH and CDR2 LQKENI. This CDR3 is 11 amino acids long. The germline V and J ends were trimmed by 3 bases and 9 bases, with 6 bases remaining between them. CDR3 coding DNA: TGTGCCAGCTCACCGCAGGGTGAGCAGTTCTTC. Translation: CASSPQGEQFF.

The chain employs TRBV30 and TRBJ2-7; D is possibly TRBD2 (6 bases). CDR1 GTSNPN and CDR2 SVGIG come from the germline V gene (reference sequence). The length of the CDR3 is 14 residues. Trimming removed 3 bases from V and 6 bases from J, with 18 bases in between. The CDR3: CAWSLARLYSEQYF. As DNA, the CDR3 is TGTGCCTGGAGCCTAGCGAGACTTTATTCCGAGCAGTACTTC.

This clone was observed a single time. The V call is TRBV10-1, the J call TRBJ2-2; D is possibly TRBD2 (7 bases). The CDR3 is 15 amino acids. V lost 4 bases to trimming and J lost 2 bases, with 11 bases between them. Germline CDR1 and CDR2: WNHNN and SYGVQD (reference sequence). The CDR3 sequence is CASSGSGTNTGELFF. The CDR3 region has the DNA TGCGCCAGCAGTGGGAGCGGGACAAACACCGGGGAGCTGTTTTTT.

The chain couples TRBV27 to TRBJ2-2; 7 positions agree with TRBD1. Germline CDR1 MNHEY, CDR2 SMNVEV (reference sequence). The ends lost 3 bases at V and 4 bases at J; junction bases unmatched: 23. This CDR3 has 21 residues. CDR3 sequence (DNA): TGTGCCAGCAGTTTCCGCCCCCCGGGACAGTTAGGCAGGCGTGCCACCGGGGAGCTGTTTTTT. It translates to CASSFRPPGQLGRRATGELFF.

The chain combines TRBV5-1 with TRBJ2-1, with 10 bases identical to TRBD2. This CDR3 spans 16 amino acids. The germline V gene has CDR1 SGHRS and CDR2 YFSETQ. V lost 3 bases to trimming and J lost 8 bases; unmatched junction nucleotides: 11. The CDR3 nucleotides are TGCGCCAGCAGCTCGCTAGCGGGAGTGCAACGAGATGAGCAGTTCTTC. Amino acids: CASSSLAGVQRDEQFF. The full variable domain, completed using reference TRBV5-1 and TRBJ2-1, is KAGVTQTPRYLIKTRGQQVTLSCSPISGHRSVSWYQQTPGQGLQFLFEYFSETQRNKGNFPGRFSGRQFSNSRSEMNVSTLELGDSALYLCASSSLAGVQRDEQFFGPGTRLTVL.

The V gene is TRBV6-6, the J gene TRBJ2-7; a possible D gene is TRBD2 (6 bases). This CDR3 region has 15 residues. V lost 7 bases to trimming and J lost 2 bases, with 18 bases between them. Germline V gene data show CDR1 as MNHNY and CDR2 as SVGAGI (reference sequence). CDR3 loop: CASNVYFGSPYEQYF. The CDR3 DNA is TGTGCCAGCAACGTCTATTTCGGGAGTCCCTACGAGCAGTACTTC.

This clone occurred once. V usage is TRBV6-1 and J usage is TRBJ2-3; unclear D gene. The V gene's germline CDR1 is MNHNS and CDR2 SASEGT. Trimming shortened V by 7 bases and J by 6 bases, and 17 bases separated the two germline ends. The CDR3 sequence is 14 residues long. The CDR3 nucleotides read TGTGCCAGCATTGGAACCGGGCCCCCGGATACGCAGTATTTT. Translating gives CASIGTGPPDTQYF.

The chain uses TRBV10-3 and TRBJ1-5, with a weak D call TRBD1 (5 bases). V lost 9 bases to trimming and J lost 0 bases, with 12 bases between them. Germline assignment: CDR1 ENHRY and CDR2 SYGVKD. This CDR3 has 14 amino acids. The CDR3 nucleotides read TGTGCCATTAACCAGGGCAATAGCAATCAGCCCCAGCATTTT. This sequence encodes CAINQGNSNQPQHF.

The V and J genes are TRBV5-1 and TRBJ2-7, with no clear D. The V end was cut by 4 bases, the J end by 5 bases, with 16 bases between. The CDR3 length is 14 residues. CDR1 is SGHRS and CDR2 is YFSETQ in the germline V gene. The CDR3, as DNA: TGCGCCAGCAGCCCTGGAGATCCCAGTGACGAGCAGTACTTC. Translated: CASSPGDPSDEQYF.